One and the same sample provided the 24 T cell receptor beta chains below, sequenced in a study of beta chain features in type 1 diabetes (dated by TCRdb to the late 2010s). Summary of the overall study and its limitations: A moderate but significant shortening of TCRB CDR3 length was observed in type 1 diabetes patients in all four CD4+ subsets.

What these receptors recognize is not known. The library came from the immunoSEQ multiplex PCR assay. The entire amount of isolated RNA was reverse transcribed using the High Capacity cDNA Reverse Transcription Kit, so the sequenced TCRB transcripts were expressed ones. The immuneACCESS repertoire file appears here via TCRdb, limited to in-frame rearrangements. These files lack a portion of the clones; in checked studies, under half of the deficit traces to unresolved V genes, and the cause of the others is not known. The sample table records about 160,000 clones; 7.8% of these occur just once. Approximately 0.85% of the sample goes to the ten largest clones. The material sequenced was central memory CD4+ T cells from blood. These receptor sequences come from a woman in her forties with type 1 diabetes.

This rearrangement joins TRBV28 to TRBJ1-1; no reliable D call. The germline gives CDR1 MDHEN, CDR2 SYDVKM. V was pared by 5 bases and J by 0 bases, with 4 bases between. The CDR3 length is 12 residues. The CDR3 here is CASSTVNTEAFF. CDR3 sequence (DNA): TGTGCCAGCAGTACAGTGAACACTGAAGCTTTCTTT.

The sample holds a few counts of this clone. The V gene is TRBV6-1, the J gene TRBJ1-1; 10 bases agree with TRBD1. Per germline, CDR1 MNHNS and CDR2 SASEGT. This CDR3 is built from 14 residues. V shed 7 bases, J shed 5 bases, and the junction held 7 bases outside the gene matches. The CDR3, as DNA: TGTGCCAGCACCCAGGACAGGGGGAAAACTGAAGCTTTCTTT. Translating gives CASTQDRGKTEAFF.

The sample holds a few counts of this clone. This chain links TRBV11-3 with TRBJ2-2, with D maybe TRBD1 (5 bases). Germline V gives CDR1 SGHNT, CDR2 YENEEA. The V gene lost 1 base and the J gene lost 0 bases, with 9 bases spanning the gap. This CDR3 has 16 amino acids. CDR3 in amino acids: CASSLVSRANTGELFF. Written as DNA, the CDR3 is TGTGCCAGCAGCTTAGTCTCCAGGGCGAACACCGGGGAGCTGTTTTTT.

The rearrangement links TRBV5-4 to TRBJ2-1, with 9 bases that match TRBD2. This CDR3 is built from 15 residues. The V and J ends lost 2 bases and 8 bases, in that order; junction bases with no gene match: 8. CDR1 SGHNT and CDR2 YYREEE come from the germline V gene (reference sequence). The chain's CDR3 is CASSLGGREVDEQFF. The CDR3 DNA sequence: TGTGCCAGCAGCTTAGGCGGGAGGGAGGTGGATGAGCAGTTCTTC.

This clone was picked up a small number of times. CDR3 nucleotide sequence: TGCAGCGTTGAAGGGGGGGGACAGGGAGGAGACGAGCAGTACTTC. Amino acid sequence: CSVEGGGQGGDEQYF. This rearrangement joins TRBV29-1 to TRBJ2-5; 9 positions match TRBD1. The assigned J gene may be wrong: the sequence end matches TRBJ2-7 better. The CDR3 contains 15 residues. The germline CDR1 and CDR2 sequences are SQVTM and ANQGSEA.

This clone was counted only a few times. CDR3 in amino acids: CASSPRTGVREQYF. DNA of the CDR3: TGTGCCAGCTCACCTCGGACGGGGGTTAGGGAGCAGTACTTC. The J gene is TRBJ2-7, the V gene TRBV18; D is perhaps TRBD2 (6 bases). CDR1 KGHSH and CDR2 LQKENI come from the germline V gene. V was cut by 3 bases and J by 7 bases, with 16 bases left in between. The length of the CDR3 is 14 residues.

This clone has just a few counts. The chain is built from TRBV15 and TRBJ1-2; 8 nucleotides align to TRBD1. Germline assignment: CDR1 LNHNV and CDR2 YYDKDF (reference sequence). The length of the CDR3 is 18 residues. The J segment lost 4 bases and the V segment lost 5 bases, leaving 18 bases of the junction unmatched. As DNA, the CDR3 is TGTGCCACCAGCCCCAGGGGGGCAGGGGGCGCGGTAACCTATGGCTACACCTTC. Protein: CATSPRGAGGAVTYGYTF.

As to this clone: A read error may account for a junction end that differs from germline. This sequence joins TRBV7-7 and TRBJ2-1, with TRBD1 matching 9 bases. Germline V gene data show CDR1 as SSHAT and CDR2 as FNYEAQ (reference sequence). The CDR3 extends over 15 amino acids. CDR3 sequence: CASSLGQGAYNEQFF. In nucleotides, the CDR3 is TGTGCTAGCAGCTTGGGACAGGGAGCCTACAATGAGCAGTTCTTC.

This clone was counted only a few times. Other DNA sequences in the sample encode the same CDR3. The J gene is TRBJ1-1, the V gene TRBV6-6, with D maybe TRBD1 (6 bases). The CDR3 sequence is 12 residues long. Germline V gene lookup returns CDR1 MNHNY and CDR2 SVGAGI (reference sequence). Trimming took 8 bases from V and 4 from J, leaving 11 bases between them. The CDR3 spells CASSQGSTEAFF. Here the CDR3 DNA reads TGTGCCAGCTCTCAGGGGAGCACTGAAGCTTTCTTT.

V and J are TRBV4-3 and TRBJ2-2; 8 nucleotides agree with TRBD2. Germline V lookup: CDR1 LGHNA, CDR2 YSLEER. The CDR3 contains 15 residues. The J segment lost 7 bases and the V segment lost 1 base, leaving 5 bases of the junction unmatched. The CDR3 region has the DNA TGCGCCAGCAGCCAAGCGGCCGGGGGGGTCGGGGAGCTGTTTTTT. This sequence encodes CASSQAAGGVGELFF.

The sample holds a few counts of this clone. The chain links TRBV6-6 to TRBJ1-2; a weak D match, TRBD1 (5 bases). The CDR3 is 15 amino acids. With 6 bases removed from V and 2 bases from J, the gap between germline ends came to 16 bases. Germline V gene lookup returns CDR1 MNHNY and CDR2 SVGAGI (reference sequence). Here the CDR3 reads CASRDPGDANYGYTF. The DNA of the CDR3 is TGTGCCAGCAGAGACCCGGGGGATGCAAACTATGGCTACACCTTC.

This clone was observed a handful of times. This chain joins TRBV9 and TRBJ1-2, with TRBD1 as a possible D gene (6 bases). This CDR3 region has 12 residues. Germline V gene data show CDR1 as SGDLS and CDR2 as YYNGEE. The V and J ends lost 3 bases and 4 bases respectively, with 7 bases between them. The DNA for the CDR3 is TGTGCCAGCAGCGCGGACAGCTATGGCTACACCTTC. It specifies CASSADSYGYTF.

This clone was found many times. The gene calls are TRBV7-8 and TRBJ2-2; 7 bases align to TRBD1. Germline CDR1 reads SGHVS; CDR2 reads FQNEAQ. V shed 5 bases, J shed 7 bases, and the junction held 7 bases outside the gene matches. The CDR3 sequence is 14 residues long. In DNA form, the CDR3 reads TGTGCCAGCAGCCAGGGGGAACCTTACGGGGAGCTGTTTTTT. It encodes CASSQGEPYGELFF.

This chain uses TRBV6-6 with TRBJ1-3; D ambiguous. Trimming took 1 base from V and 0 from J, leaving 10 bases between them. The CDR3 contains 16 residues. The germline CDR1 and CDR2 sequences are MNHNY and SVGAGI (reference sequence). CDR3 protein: CASSYLGGLSGNTIYF. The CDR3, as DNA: TGTGCCAGCAGTTACTTAGGCGGGCTCTCTGGAAACACCATATATTTT.

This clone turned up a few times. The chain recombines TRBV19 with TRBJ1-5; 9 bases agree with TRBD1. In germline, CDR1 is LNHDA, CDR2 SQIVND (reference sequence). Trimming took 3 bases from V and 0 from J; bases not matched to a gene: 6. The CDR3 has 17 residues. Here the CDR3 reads CASSMYGTGNSNQPQHF. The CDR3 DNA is TGTGCCAGTAGTATGTATGGGACAGGGAATAGCAATCAGCCCCAGCATTTT.

The CDR3, as DNA: TGTGCCAGCCAGATCCCCGATAAAGCTTTCTTT. Protein sequence: CASQIPDKAFF. The chain employs TRBV28 and TRBJ1-1; D not resolved. This CDR3 comprises 11 residues. The V and J ends lost 8 bases and 9 bases respectively, with 13 bases between them. CDR1 MDHEN and CDR2 SYDVKM come from the germline V gene.

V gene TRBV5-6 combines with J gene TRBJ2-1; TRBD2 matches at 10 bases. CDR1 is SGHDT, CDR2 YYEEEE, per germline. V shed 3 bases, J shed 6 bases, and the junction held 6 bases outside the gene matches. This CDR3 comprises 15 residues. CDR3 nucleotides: TGTGCCAGCAGCTCTCTAGCGGGAGATCCCAATGAGCAGTTCTTC. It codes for CASSSLAGDPNEQFF. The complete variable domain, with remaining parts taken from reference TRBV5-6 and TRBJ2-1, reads DAGVTQSPTHLIKTRGQQVTLRCSPKSGHDTVSWYQQALGQGPQFIFQYYEEEERQRGNFPDRFSGHQFPNYSSELNVNALLLGDSALYLCASSSLAGDPNEQFFGPGTRLTVL.

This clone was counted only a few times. For the CDR3, the DNA is TGTGCCAGCCTCCCAGGACACTTGAACACCGGGGAGCTGTTTTTT. Translation: CASLPGHLNTGELFF. The rearrangement uses TRBV28 and TRBJ2-2, with a possible D match to TRBD1 (5 bases). Trimming took off 8 bases at V and 1 base at J, with 14 bases between the two ends. The CDR3 loop spans 15 amino acids. Germline loops: CDR1 MDHEN, CDR2 SYDVKM.

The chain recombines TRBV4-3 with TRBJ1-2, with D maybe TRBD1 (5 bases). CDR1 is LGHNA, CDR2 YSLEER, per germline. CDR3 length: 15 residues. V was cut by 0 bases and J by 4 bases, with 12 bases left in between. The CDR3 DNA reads TGCGCCAGCAGCCAAGATGACCAGGGTAGCTATGGCTACACCTTC. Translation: CASSQDDQGSYGYTF.

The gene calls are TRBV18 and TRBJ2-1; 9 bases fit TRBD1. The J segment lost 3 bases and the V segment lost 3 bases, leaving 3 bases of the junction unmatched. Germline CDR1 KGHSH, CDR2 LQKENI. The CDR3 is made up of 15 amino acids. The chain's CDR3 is CASSPPGQGYNEQFF. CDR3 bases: TGTGCCAGCTCACCTCCGGGACAGGGCTACAATGAGCAGTTCTTC.

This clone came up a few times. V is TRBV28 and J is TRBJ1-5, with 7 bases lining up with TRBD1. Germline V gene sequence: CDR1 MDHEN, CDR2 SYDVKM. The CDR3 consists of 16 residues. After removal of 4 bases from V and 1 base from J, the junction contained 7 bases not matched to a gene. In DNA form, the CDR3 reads TGTGCCAGCAGTTCTCGAGGGGGCTCGAGCAATCAGCCCCAGCATTTT. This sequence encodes CASSSRGGSSNQPQHF.

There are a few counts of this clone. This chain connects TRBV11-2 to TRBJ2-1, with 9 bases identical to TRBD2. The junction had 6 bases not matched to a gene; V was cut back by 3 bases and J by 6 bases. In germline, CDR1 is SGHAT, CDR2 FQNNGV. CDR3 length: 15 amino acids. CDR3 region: CASSLGTSRGNEQFF. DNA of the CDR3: TGTGCCAGCAGCTTGGGGACTAGCCGGGGCAATGAGCAGTTCTTC.

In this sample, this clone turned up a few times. This chain's CDR3 is CASSRPGSTEAFF. In DNA form, the CDR3 reads TGTGCCAGCAGCCGGCCGGGATCCACTGAAGCTTTCTTT. The chain couples TRBV27 to TRBJ1-1, with D uncertain. The CDR3 runs to 13 residues. V was clipped by 6 bases and J by 4 bases, with 12 bases between them. The germline V gene has CDR1 MNHEY and CDR2 SMNVEV (reference sequence).

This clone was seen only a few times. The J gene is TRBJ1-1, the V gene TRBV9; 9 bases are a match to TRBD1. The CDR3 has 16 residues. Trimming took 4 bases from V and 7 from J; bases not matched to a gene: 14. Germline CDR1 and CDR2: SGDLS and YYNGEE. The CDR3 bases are TGTGCCAGCAGCCCCAGAGCCGGGACAGGGTGGAGTGAAGCTTTCTTT. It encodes CASSPRAGTGWSEAFF.